The entry below describes one T cell receptor beta chain. What it recognizes is unknown. The V end was cut by 5 bases, the J end by 4 bases, with 8 bases between. The germline V gene has CDR1 GTSNPN and CDR2 SVGIG (reference sequence). The CDR3 sequence is 11 residues long. This record comes from a study of metastatic and nonmetastatic thyroid tumors. Study-level points and caveats: Significantly higher TCR beta diversity was reportedly seen in malignant thyroid tumors than benign nodules, in blood and tumor.

TCRdb reassembled clones from the PCR reads with MiXCR. The profile shows around 21,000 clones, about 18% of them singletons. No treatment of any kind had been given to any patient before thyroid surgery. The V and J genes are TRBV30 and TRBJ1-2, with a tentative D call TRBD1 (5 bases). Sequenced sample: blood. This sequence originates from a male donor with papillary thyroid cancer or a benign thyroid nodule (not recorded which). Some clones in this sample may be carry-over from other donors' samples. CDR3 loop: CAWGHRYGYTF. CDR3 DNA sequence: TGTGCCTGGGGACACCGCTATGGCTACACCTTC.